Detailed here is one T cell receptor beta chain. The data originate from a study of identical twins. Each CDR3 protein is one row after TCRdb ran MiXCR on the 5' RACE reads. The sample has more than 400,000 distinct CDR3 sequences; roughly 15% are singletons. The CDR3 is 17 amino acids. Trimming cost V 7 bases and J 1 base; bases outside gene matches: 10. The germline V gene encodes CDR1 MNHEY and CDR2 SMNVEV (reference sequence). These same records also appear under a second study, on yellow fever vaccine responses in identical twins.

This receptor was taken from a woman under 30 in good health. What was sequenced was CD4+ T cells sorted from blood. The chain employs TRBV27 and TRBJ2-2; 9 bases are a match to TRBD1. The DNA for the CDR3 is TGTGCCAGCAAAACCCCCGGGACAGGGAAGAACACCGGGGAGCTGTTTTTT. As protein: CASKTPGTGKNTGELFF.